This T cell receptor beta chain was sequenced for a study of blood T cell repertoires in COVID-19. Study at large: The United States, Italy and Spain were the sources of the acute and convalescent COVID-19 samples. T cells, B-cell-depleted T cells, or PBMCs provided the cDNA or gDNA that served as material.

In the original processing: Reference gene primer amplification gave estimated nucleated cell counts. Some clones are missing from TCRdb's copy, which holds only in-frame ones; the method was immunoSEQ multiplex PCR. V and J calls and clone size are copied from that table; D and trimming were computed from the DNA. The table has about 230,000 clones, about 85% seen once. Germline V gene sequence: CDR1 SNHLY, CDR2 FYNNEI. The CDR3 length is 16 residues. Trimming stripped 1 base from V and 3 bases from J, with 12 bases between. The sequence came from a woman of 80 years or more with active or convalescent COVID-19. J is TRBJ2-2 and V is TRBV2; D may be TRBD1 (5 bases). Sequencing used peripheral blood. The DNA for the CDR3 is TGTGCCAGCAGTGAAGGCAAGGGGTGGGACACCGGGGAGCTGTTTTTT. Translating it yields CASSEGKGWDTGELFF.